Shown below are 21 T cell receptor beta chains from a single sample sequenced in a study of cytomegalovirus exposure and HLA in healthy donors. Primers included in the PCR were 60 Vbeta and 13 Jbeta primers. TCRdb keeps only in-frame clones here, not all; method: immunoSEQ multiplex PCR. The table records under 95,000 clones, 70% to 85% of them present only once. Sample: PBMCs. Receptor source: a man aged 30-40 years in good health and CMV-seropositive.

The rearrangement links TRBV6-1 to TRBJ2-7, with D possibly TRBD2 on 6 matching bases. V shed 6 bases and J shed 0 bases, with 15 bases lying between them. The germline V gene encodes CDR1 MNHNS and CDR2 SASEGT. This CDR3 region has 15 residues. In DNA form, the CDR3 reads TGTGCCAGCAGGGAGACTAGTGGAAGCTCCTACGAGCAGTACTTC. Encoded protein: CASRETSGSSYEQYF.

The genes are TRBV18 and TRBJ2-1; possible D gene TRBD2, 5 bases. CDR1 and CDR2 (germline): KGHSH, LQKENI. This CDR3 region has 15 residues. V was trimmed by 2 bases and J by 1 base, leaving 9 bases between them. The CDR3 spells CASSPDGMSYNEQFF. In nucleotides, the CDR3 is TGTGCCAGCTCACCAGACGGGATGTCCTACAATGAGCAGTTCTTC.

The chain combines TRBV30 with TRBJ2-7; D is possibly TRBD2 (6 bases). V lost 0 bases, J lost 4 bases, and 13 bases lay in between. The germline gives CDR1 GTSNPN, CDR2 SVGIG (reference sequence). This CDR3 has 14 amino acids. Written as DNA, the CDR3 is TGTGCCTGGAGTGTTGGGGGGAGTAGGTACGAGCAGTACTTC. It translates to CAWSVGGSRYEQYF.

The chain joins TRBV4-1 to TRBJ2-2, with D perhaps TRBD1 (6 bases). Germline V gene data show CDR1 as MGHRA and CDR2 as YSYEKL. The CDR3 runs 13 residues. V dropped 6 bases and J dropped 5 bases, with 10 bases sitting between them. The CDR3 here is CASSSRGTGELFF. The CDR3 DNA sequence: TGCGCCAGCAGTTCCAGGGGAACCGGGGAGCTGTTTTTT.

Here the CDR3 reads CASIYLGGAPAVAFF. The CDR3, as DNA: TGTGCCAGCATTTACCTCGGGGGGGCACCCGCAGTAGCTTTCTTT. The chain is built from TRBV28 and TRBJ1-1; possible D gene TRBD1, 6 bases. The germline CDR1 and CDR2 sequences are MDHEN and SYDVKM. The CDR3 extends over 15 amino acids. Trimming cost V 7 bases and J 10 bases, with 25 bases left between them.

The chain links TRBV4-2 to TRBJ1-2; 8 bases match TRBD1. Unmatched junction bases numbered 8, after V lost 1 base and J lost 4 bases. This CDR3 spans 16 amino acids. Germline CDR1 and CDR2: LGHNA and YNFKEQ. Here the CDR3 reads CASSQGTGTGTYGYTF. In DNA, the CDR3 is TGTGCCAGCAGCCAAGGGACCGGGACAGGCACCTATGGCTACACCTTC.

The gene calls are TRBV19 and TRBJ1-3; D call uncertain. This CDR3 comprises 14 residues. Trimming took 3 bases from V and 0 from J, leaving 6 bases between them. Germline V gene data show CDR1 as LNHDA and CDR2 as SQIVND (reference sequence). CDR3 DNA sequence: TGTGCCAGTAGTATGTCGGTCTCTGGAAACACCATATATTTT. Amino acid sequence: CASSMSVSGNTIYF. Supplemented by reference TRBV19 and TRBJ1-3, the full variable domain reads DGGITQSPKYLFRKEGQNVTLSCEQNLNHDAMYWYRQDPGQGLRLIYYSQIVNDFQKGDIAEGYSVSREKKESFPLTVTSAQKNPTAFYLCASSMSVSGNTIYFGEGSWLTVV.

The chain uses TRBV6-5 and TRBJ2-1, with D perhaps TRBD2 (5 bases). CDR3 length equals 15 residues. V was clipped by 6 bases and J by 3 bases, with 15 bases between them. Germline V gene sequence: CDR1 MNHEY, CDR2 SVGAGI. The CDR3: CASSLRPAGYNEQFF. The CDR3 nucleotides are TGTGCCAGCAGCCTTAGACCCGCGGGCTACAATGAGCAGTTCTTC.

The gene calls are TRBV15 and TRBJ2-2, with D perhaps matching TRBD1 (5 bases). This CDR3 has 14 residues. Germline V gene lookup returns CDR1 LNHNV and CDR2 YYDKDF (reference sequence). The V gene lost 2 bases and the J gene lost 5 bases, with 9 bases spanning the gap. CDR3 protein: CATSRLQETGELFF. The CDR3 nucleotides read TGTGCCACCAGCAGATTACAGGAAACCGGGGAGCTGTTTTTT.

The chain has TRBV5-4 and TRBJ2-7; 12 bases line up with TRBD2. Per germline, CDR1 SGHNT and CDR2 YYREEE (reference sequence). The V and J ends lost 4 bases and 4 bases, in that order; junction bases with no gene match: 6. The length of the CDR3 is 15 residues. The CDR3 sequence: CASSATGTSGYEQYF. The CDR3, as DNA: TGTGCCAGCAGCGCGACCGGGACTAGCGGGTACGAGCAGTACTTC.

This clone was counted between two and nine times. The chain combines TRBV7-9 with TRBJ1-4; TRBD1 agrees at 7 bases. With V trimmed by 8 bases and J by 4 bases, 7 bases remained unmatched. CDR1 is SEHNR and CDR2 is FQNEAQ in the germline V gene (reference sequence). The CDR3 runs to 14 residues. CDR3 loop: CASGAGQNNEKLFF. The CDR3 DNA sequence: TGTGCCAGCGGCGCGGGACAGAATAATGAAAAACTGTTTTTT.

The rearrangement uses TRBV7-3 and TRBJ2-2; a possible D gene is TRBD2 (6 bases). Germline CDR1 reads SGHTA; CDR2 reads FQGTGA. V shed 1 base and J shed 3 bases, with 18 bases lying between them. The CDR3 consists of 18 residues. The CDR3 region has the DNA TGTGCCAGCAGCTTAATGGGGCCGGTGGAGGGACACACCGGGGAGCTGTTTTTT. This gives the protein CASSLMGPVEGHTGELFF.

Of note for this clone: Germline and junction disagree at one end, which may indicate a read error. V is TRBV5-6 and J is TRBJ2-2; 9 bases are shared with TRBD1. CDR3 length equals 17 residues. Germline-derived CDR1 and CDR2 are SGHDT and YYEEEE. For the CDR3, the DNA is TGTGCCAGCAGCTTCAGTTCCGGGACAGGGTACGCCGGGAAGCTGTTTTTT. Translation: CASSFSSGTGYAGKLFF.

The genes are TRBV6-1 and TRBJ1-1; weak D call: TRBD1 (6 bases). CDR1 is MNHNS, CDR2 SASEGT, per germline. The CDR3 length is 17 residues. V was shortened by 3 bases and J by 6 bases, with 23 bases between the two germline ends. The CDR3 DNA reads as TGTGCCAGCAGTGAGTCCAAGTGGACAGCAAGGGGAGCTGAAGCTTTCTTT. Translated: CASSESKWTARGAEAFF.

This clone was seen a handful of times. The V gene is TRBV6-6, the J gene TRBJ2-5; no definite D call. This CDR3 spans 12 amino acids. Trimming took off 7 bases at V and 2 bases at J, with 8 bases between the two ends. CDR1 is MNHNY, CDR2 SVGAGI, per germline (reference sequence). Here the CDR3 DNA reads TGTGCCAGCAAGTTGCAGCAAGAGACCCAGTACTTC. Translated, it gives CASKLQQETQYF.

The rearrangement uses TRBV7-7 and TRBJ2-5; D might be TRBD1 (5 bases). The V end lost 11 bases, the J end lost 9 bases, and 16 bases lay between the germline ends. The CDR3 length is 11 residues. Germline V CDR1 and CDR2: SSHAT, FNYEAQ (reference sequence). CDR3 protein: CALDKGVAQYF. CDR3 DNA: TGTGCCCTTGATAAAGGGGTGGCCCAGTACTTC.

The chain links TRBV28 to TRBJ1-4; 10 bases fit TRBD1. V was clipped by 2 bases and J by 3 bases; unmatched bases: 9. There are 18 residues in the CDR3. Germline-derived CDR1 and CDR2 are MDHEN and SYDVKM. The CDR3 region has the DNA TGTGCCAGCAGTTTAGAATCGTCCGGGACAGGGGCTAATGAAAAACTGTTTTTT. Protein sequence: CASSLESSGTGANEKLFF.

The chain recombines TRBV5-6 with TRBJ2-7, with unresolved D. The CDR3 contains 14 residues. V was pared by 7 bases and J by 3 bases, with 17 bases between. Germline assignment: CDR1 SGHDT and CDR2 YYEEEE. The CDR3 loop reads CASQVGGANYEQYF. The CDR3 coding sequence is TGTGCCAGCCAAGTCGGCGGAGCCAACTACGAGCAGTACTTC.

This clone was counted only a few times. V gene TRBV19 combines with J gene TRBJ2-1; possible D gene TRBD1, 5 bases. Germline V lookup: CDR1 LNHDA, CDR2 SQIVND (reference sequence). V was trimmed by 5 bases and J by 0 bases, leaving 14 bases between them. The CDR3 loop spans 16 amino acids. The CDR3 DNA follows: TGTGCCAGTAGTCCCCATGACAGTGACTCCTACAATGAGCAGTTCTTC. As protein: CASSPHDSDSYNEQFF.

This clone is a singleton in its sample. The V call is TRBV4-1, the J call TRBJ2-1; D is possibly TRBD2 (5 bases). V was pared by 1 base and J by 8 bases, with 18 bases between. The CDR3 extends over 16 amino acids. From germline, CDR1 is MGHRA and CDR2 YSYEKL. CDR3 loop: CASSQVKGALVDEQFF. The CDR3 nucleotides are TGCGCCAGCAGCCAAGTGAAGGGAGCCCTTGTCGATGAGCAGTTCTTC.

This clone was detected only once. The chain couples TRBV2 to TRBJ1-3; possibly TRBD1 for D (5 bases). Germline loops: CDR1 SNHLY, CDR2 FYNNEI. CDR3 size: 18 residues. Trimming cost V 3 bases and J 0 bases, with 18 bases left between them. For the CDR3, the DNA is TGTGCCAGCAGTGACCCTCTTTCACAGGCCCTCTCTGGAAACACCATATATTTT. It codes for CASSDPLSQALSGNTIYF.